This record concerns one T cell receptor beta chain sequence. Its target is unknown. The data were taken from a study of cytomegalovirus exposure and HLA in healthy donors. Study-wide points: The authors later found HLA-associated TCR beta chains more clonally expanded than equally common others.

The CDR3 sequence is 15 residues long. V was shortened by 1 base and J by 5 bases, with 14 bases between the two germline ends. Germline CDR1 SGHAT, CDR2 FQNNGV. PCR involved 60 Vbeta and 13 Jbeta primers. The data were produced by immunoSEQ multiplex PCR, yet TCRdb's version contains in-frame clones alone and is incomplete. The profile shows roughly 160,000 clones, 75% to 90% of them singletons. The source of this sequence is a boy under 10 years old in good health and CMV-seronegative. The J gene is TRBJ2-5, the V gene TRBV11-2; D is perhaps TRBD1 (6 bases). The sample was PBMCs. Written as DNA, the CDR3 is TGTGCCAGCAGCTTAGGGGTTGGGGGCTGGGAGACCCAGTACTTC. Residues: CASSLGVGGWETQYF.